This TCR beta chain stems from a study of a mutant IDH1 vaccine in newly diagnosed glioma. Regarding time point: week 35, safety follow-up. A 20-mer mutant IDH1 peptide at 300 ug was injected subcutaneously with topical imiquimod. Note on this clone: Its cognate antigen is unknown.

Trimming pared 0 bases from V and 0 bases from J, leaving 19 bases between. This CDR3 has 19 residues. CDR1 and CDR2 from the germline V gene are LGHNA and YSLEER. Clones were sequenced by immunoSEQ multiplex PCR, and TCRdb holds only the in-frame ones, with some missing. The repertoire holds about 41,000 clones, with approximately 92% as singletons. This sequence was found in a man aged 40-49 years with glioma. Sample: PBMCs, taken from a glioma patient whose treatment included an IDH1 peptide vaccine. The chain has TRBV4-3 and TRBJ2-3, with unresolved D. The CDR3 DNA follows: TGCGCCAGCAGCCAAGATTTTGTGTGGGGTGAAGCTAGCACAGATACGCAGTATTTT. This codes for CASSQDFVWGEASTDTQYF.